This T cell receptor (beta chain) originates from a study of cytomegalovirus exposure and HLA in healthy donors. Overall study context: Falling in the Caucasian-associated ancestry cluster were 80% to 90% of 398 genotyped donors. General study findings and limits: Roughly even sequencing depth across donors was the assumption behind the presence/absence analyses.

On this clone itself: The antigen is not known.

CDR3 length: 18 residues. Germline-derived CDR1 and CDR2 are SGHAT and FQNNGV. Germline trimming cut 5 bases from V and 2 bases from J; bases unmatched to any gene: 16. The PCR made use of 60 Vbeta and 13 Jbeta primers. Measured with immunoSEQ multiplex PCR; TCRdb has only the in-frame clones, and not every one. The table records approximately 150,000 clones, 75% to 85% of them present only once. The genes are TRBV11-2 and TRBJ2-7, with 9 bases identical to TRBD1. This receptor was taken from a man between 25 and 39 years old in good health and CMV-seronegative. The sample comprised PBMCs. CDR3 coding DNA: TGTGCCAGCAGCCTACCGGGACAGGGAATCTCCAATCCCTACGAGCAGTACTTC. It codes for CASSLPGQGISNPYEQYF.